This T cell receptor beta chain was observed in a study of shared clonotypes between healthy human individuals (dated by TCRdb to 2020 to 2021). Turning to the overall study: The cohort included three men and a couple of women between 18 and 49 years of age. Different laboratories and diverse techniques were used to prepare libraries and sequence TCR repertoires, to increase sequencing depth and limit assay-specific biases. Per donor, three plates each were used for CD4 naive and CD4 memory, two for CD8 naive, and one for CD8 memory. To estimate repertoire size and how much clonotypes are shared between individuals, the study performed deep sequencing of blood TCR repertoires from 4 to 6 healthy adults. Per donor, leukapheresis produced somewhere between about 0.94 and 10 billion PBMCs. General study outcomes and caveats: Sampling was restricted to blood, and TCR repertoires in tissue are likely to differ from TCR repertoires in blood. Compared with non-shared clonotypes, clonotypes shared by all four sorted-subset donors had higher generation probabilities. Because the study included only a small number of donors, the genetic and exposure-history diversity represented was limited. Sharing across several donors was observed for around 5% of naive CD4, about 4% of naive CD8, 2.3% of memory CD4, and about 0.4% of memory CD8 clonotypes. Even with the large sequencing depth, rarefaction of the sorted-subset datasets indicated that sequencing was incomplete. Estimated clonotype richness was generally larger for naive than for memory subsets. Based on pairwise subsampling, the degree of clonotype sharing among donors was expected to be affected by sequencing depth.

A remark on this clone: Its recognized antigen is unknown. Base qualities are not at hand, and no much larger clone is one base apart.

The donors were healthy, HIV-negative adults with no recently reported acute infections or vaccinations. All donors were Caucasian adults living in Nashville, Tennessee, USA. CD4+ T cells were enriched by magnetic negative selection; naive cells were then positively selected on CD45RA, and the negative fraction formed the memory subset. After blood collection by leukapheresis, PBMCs were isolated using Ficoll-Histopaque density gradient centrifugation and then cryopreserved in the vapor phase of liquid nitrogen. Analytical flow cytometry was used to check the purity and quantity of every magnetically sorted T cell population. Genomic DNA was isolated from every sorted fraction and measured by UV absorbance on a Nanodrop 2000c. Using the deep immunoSEQ assay, TCR CDR3 regions were amplified from genomic DNA by multiplex PCR. Extracted genomic DNA from each cell subset was spread evenly across all wells of several immunoSEQ 96-well plates, with each plate serving as a replicate. For sorted subsets, each replicate PCR was loaded with about 200 ng genomic DNA, equivalent to about 33,000 T cell genomes. Purified libraries were quantified with a Qubit 3.0 fluorometer, sized on a Bioanalyzer 2100, and re-quantified with the KAPA Library Quantification kit. A separate single-read 150-cycle Illumina NextSeq 550 flow cell was used to sequence each immunoSEQ 96-well plate. Under the source paper's analysis protocol: Because the immunoSEQ output held only junctional sequences and lacked quality scores, the filtering could not match the filtering applied to full-length reads. Sequences were annotated with PyIR, a Python wrapper for IgBLAST v1.9, using IMGT germline references to assign V/J genes and CDR3. Reads with weak V/J assignments (E-value above 1e-6), missing CDR3, stop codons, out-of-frame junctions, or ambiguous translated residues were removed. V3J clonotypes were defined as sequences sharing the same inferred V gene, J gene, and CDR3 amino acid sequence. To compute the percentage overlap between repertoires, the number of shared unique clonotypes was divided by the size of the smaller repertoire. RTK rarefaction, the Chao1 estimator, and Recon v2.1 estimates of unobserved clonotypes were used to assess repertoire richness. Generation probabilities were computed with OLGA for all TCRbeta clonotypes obtained by the gDNA method from a few donors. This immuneACCESS table, as held by TCRdb, lists in-frame sequences with V and J called but not all clones. Of the missing ones, under half trace to an unresolved V gene in checked studies; the others have no known cause. V and J calls and clone size follow that table, whereas D and trimming were derived from the DNA. The table for this sample lists about 1 million clones; about 75% of them were counted only once. The ten most abundant clones make up about 1.5% of the sample.

The germline V gene encodes CDR1 MNHEY and CDR2 SVGAGI. Trimming costs V 6 bases and J 2 bases, and their ends lie 11 bases apart. From the cysteine through the phenylalanine, the CDR3 covers 13 amino acids. Just CDR3 DNA is preserved here, 39 bases in frame from base 1. This receptor was taken from a man younger than 35 in good health. Material: memory CD4+ T cells sorted from blood. The cell subset or site label corresponds to: CD45RA-negative fraction. Recombination connected TRBV6-5 to TRBJ2-7, with no reliable assignment of the D segment. The DNA sequence is as follows: TGTGCCAGCAGCCCGGTTGAAGCCTACGAGCAGTACTTC. Its coded protein is CASSPVEAYEQYF.